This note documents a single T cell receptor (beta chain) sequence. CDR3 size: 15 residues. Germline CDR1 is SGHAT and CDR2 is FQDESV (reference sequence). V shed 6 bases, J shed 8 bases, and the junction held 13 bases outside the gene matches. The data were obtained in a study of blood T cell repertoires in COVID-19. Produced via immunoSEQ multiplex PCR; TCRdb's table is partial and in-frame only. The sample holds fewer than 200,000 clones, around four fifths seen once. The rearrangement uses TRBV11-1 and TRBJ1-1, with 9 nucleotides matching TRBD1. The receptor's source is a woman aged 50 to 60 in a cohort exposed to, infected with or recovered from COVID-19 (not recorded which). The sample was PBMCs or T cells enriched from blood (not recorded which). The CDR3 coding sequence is TGTGCCAGCAGTTACAGGGGGCAGAGTGGCTCCGAAGCTTTCTTT. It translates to CASSYRGQSGSEAFF. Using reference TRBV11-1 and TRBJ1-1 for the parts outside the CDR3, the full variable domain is EAEVAQSPRYKITEKSQAVAFWCDPISGHATLYWYRQILGQGPELLVQFQDESVVDDSQLPKDRFSAERLKGVDSTLKIQPAELGDSAMYLCASSYRGQSGSEAFFGQGTRLTVV.